This T cell receptor (beta chain) emerged from a study of blood T cell repertoires in COVID-19 (dated by TCRdb to the early 2020s). Broadly, across the study: Collaborator samples came from the United States, Italy and Spain and covered acute and convalescent phases of COVID-19. The prospective study material was composed of cDNA or gDNA derived from T cells, B-cell-depleted T cells, or PBMCs. Subjects who had been exposed to COVID-19, were actively infected with it, or had recovered from it provided the deeply sampled blood TCRbeta repertoires that made up the dataset. The repertoires were released in a freely available public database intended as a resource for research on the immune response to SARS-CoV-2. The samples were drawn from the first 160 participants of the ongoing ImmuneRACE study and from roughly 1,300 subjects provided by 6 global collaborators. Nearly every sample came with metadata listing a de-identified subject ID, COVID-19 status, age in years and sex. HLA class I and class II types, where available, came from metadata supplied by the sample provider rather than from assay-based typing.

About this clone: It lacks a known antigen. One base away there is no much larger clone; base qualities are not given.

Results and caveats for the whole study, not just this receptor: How much clinical and demographic metadata was included differed by source and by participant, and the metadata was provided uncurated.

The immunoSEQ Assay, a bias-controlled multiplex PCR, was used to amplify TCRbeta CDR3 regions from genomic DNA. The authors processed their data as follows. The number of nucleated cells in each sample was estimated from the amplification of reference gene primers within the assay. To quantify the absolute abundance of each unique TCRbeta CDR3 rearrangement, sequence reads were collapsed and filtered. For each sample, productive Simpson clonality was calculated as the square root of Simpson's diversity index over productive rearrangements. What TCRdb holds here is the immuneACCESS table cut down to in-frame rearrangements. Part of the clones is not present; checked against another copy, under half of the missing clones reflect an unresolved V gene, and the others are unexplained. That table supplies the V and J calls and clone size; D and trimming were determined from the DNA. Present in this sample are hundreds of thousands of clones, roughly 89% of which were seen just once. The ten largest clones take up 6% to 7% of the sample.

Inclusive of the bounding cysteine and phenylalanine, the CDR3 is 13 residues long. Only CDR3 DNA is held: 39 bases, read in frame from base 1. Sequences MNHEY (CDR1) and SVGAGI (CDR2) are obtained from the germline V gene. V is shortened by 8 bases, J by 2 bases, and the region joining them spans 12 bases. Participants in the prospective study were enrolled through a virtual design, were aged roughly 18 to 100 years, and lived in roughly 26 United States geographic areas. Cohort assignment in the prospective study relied on participant-reported clinical history from a screening survey and a study questionnaire. ImmuneRACE Cohort 3 recovered participants were defined by two consecutive negative NP/OP PCR tests, healthcare professional clearance, or symptom resolution. In the prospective study, whole blood, serum and a nasopharyngeal or oropharyngeal swab were collected from each participant by mobile phlebotomists. Over a 2-month period, participants in the prospective study had the option of providing additional blood draws and questionnaires. Before DNA extraction, prospective study blood samples were shipped either frozen or at room temperature.

This clonotype originated in a woman between 40 and 50 years old who had recovered from COVID-19. Sequenced input: PBMCs or T cells enriched from blood (not recorded which). This sequence uses TRBV6-5 and TRBJ1-2; TRBD1 might be the D gene, on 6 matching bases. The CDR3 amino acid sequence is: CASGHRANYGYTF. The nucleotide sequence is given as TGTGCCAGCGGTCACAGGGCAAACTATGGCTACACCTTC.